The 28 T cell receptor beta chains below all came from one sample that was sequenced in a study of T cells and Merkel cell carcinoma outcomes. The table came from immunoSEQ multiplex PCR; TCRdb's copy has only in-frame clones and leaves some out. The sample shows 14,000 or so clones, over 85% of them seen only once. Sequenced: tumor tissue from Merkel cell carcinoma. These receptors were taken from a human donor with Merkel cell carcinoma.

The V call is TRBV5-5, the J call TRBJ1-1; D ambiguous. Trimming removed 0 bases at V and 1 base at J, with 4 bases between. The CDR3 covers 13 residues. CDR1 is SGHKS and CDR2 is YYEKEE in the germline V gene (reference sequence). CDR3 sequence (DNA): TGTGCCAGCAGCTTGGACCCGAACACTGAAGCTTTCTTT. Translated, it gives CASSLDPNTEAFF.

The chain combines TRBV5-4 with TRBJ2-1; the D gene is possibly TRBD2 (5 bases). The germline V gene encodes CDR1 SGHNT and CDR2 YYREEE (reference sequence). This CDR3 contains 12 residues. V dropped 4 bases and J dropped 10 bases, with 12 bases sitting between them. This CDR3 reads CASSTEALEQFF. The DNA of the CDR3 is TGTGCCAGCAGCACGGAGGCGCTAGAGCAGTTCTTC.

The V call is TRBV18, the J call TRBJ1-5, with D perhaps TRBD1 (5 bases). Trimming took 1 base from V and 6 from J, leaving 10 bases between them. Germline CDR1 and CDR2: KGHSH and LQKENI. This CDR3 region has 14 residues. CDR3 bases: TGTGCCAGCTCACCACAGGGGTCTACTCAGCCCCAGCATTTT. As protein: CASSPQGSTQPQHF.

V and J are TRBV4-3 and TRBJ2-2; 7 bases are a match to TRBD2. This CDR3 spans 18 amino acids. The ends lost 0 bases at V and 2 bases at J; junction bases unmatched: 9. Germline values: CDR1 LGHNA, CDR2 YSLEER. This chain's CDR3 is CASSQDRLRELNTGELFF. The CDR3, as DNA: TGCGCCAGCAGCCAAGATAGGTTGCGGGAGCTAAACACCGGGGAGCTGTTTTTT.

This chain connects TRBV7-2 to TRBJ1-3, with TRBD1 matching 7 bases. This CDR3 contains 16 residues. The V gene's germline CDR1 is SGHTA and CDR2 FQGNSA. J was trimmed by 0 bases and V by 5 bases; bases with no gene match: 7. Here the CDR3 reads CASSNPGQISGNTIYF. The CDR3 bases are TGTGCCAGCAGCAACCCGGGACAGATCTCTGGAAACACCATATATTTT.

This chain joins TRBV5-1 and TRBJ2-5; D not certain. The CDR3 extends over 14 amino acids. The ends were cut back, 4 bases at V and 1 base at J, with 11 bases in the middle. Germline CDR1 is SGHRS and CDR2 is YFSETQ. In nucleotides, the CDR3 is TGCGCCAGCAGCCCCCCCGGGTCCCAAGAGACCCAGTACTTC. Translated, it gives CASSPPGSQETQYF.

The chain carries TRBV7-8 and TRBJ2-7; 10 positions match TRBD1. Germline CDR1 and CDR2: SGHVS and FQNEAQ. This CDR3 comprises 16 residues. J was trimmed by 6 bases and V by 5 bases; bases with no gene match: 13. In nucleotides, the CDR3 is TGTGCCAGCAGCATCCGGGACAGGGGTCGAGGTGGCGAGCAGTACTTC. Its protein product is CASSIRDRGRGGEQYF.

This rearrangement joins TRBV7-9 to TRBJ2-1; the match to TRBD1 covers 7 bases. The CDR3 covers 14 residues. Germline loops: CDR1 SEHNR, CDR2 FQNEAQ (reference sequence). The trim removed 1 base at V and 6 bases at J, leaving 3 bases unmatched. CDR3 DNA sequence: TGTGCCAGCAGCTTAGAGGGGGCCCTCAATGAGCAGTTCTTC. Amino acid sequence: CASSLEGALNEQFF.

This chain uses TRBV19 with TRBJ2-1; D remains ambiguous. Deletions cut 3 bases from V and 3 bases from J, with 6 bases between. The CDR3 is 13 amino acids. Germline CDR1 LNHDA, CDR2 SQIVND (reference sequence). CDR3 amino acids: CASSISNYNEQFF. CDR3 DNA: TGTGCCAGTAGTATTTCTAACTACAATGAGCAGTTCTTC. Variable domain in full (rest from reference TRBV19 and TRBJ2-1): DGGITQSPKYLFRKEGQNVTLSCEQNLNHDAMYWYRQDPGQGLRLIYYSQIVNDFQKGDIAEGYSVSREKKESFPLTVTSAQKNPTAFYLCASSISNYNEQFFGPGTRLTVL.

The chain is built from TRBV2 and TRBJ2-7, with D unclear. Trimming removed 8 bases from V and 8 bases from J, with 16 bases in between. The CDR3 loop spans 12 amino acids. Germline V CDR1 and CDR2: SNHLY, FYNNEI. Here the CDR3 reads CASAPQALQQYF. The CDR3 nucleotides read TGTGCCAGCGCCCCCCAGGCCCTCCAGCAGTACTTC.

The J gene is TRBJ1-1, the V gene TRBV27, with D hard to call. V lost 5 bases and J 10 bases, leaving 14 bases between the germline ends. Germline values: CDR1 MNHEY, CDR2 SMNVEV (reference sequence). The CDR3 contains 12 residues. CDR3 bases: TGTGCCAGCAGTCCGACCGGGCCCGGAGCTTTCTTT. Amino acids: CASSPTGPGAFF.

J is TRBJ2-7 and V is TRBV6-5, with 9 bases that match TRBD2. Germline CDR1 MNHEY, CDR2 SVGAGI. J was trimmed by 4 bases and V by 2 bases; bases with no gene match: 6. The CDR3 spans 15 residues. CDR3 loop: CASSYAPGLAYEQYF. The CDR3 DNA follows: TGTGCCAGCAGTTACGCTCCGGGACTAGCTTACGAGCAGTACTTC.

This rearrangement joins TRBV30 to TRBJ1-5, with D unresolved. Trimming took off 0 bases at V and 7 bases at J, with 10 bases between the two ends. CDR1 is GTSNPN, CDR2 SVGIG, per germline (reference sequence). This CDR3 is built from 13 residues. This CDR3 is CAWSVSSWQPQHF. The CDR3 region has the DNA TGTGCCTGGAGTGTCTCGTCGTGGCAGCCCCAGCATTTT.

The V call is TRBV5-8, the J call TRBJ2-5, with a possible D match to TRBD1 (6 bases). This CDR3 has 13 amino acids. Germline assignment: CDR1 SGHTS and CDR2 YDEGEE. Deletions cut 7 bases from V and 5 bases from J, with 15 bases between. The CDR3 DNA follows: TGTGCCAGCGAGACAGGCCGCGGGGAGACCCAGTACTTC. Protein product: CASETGRGETQYF.

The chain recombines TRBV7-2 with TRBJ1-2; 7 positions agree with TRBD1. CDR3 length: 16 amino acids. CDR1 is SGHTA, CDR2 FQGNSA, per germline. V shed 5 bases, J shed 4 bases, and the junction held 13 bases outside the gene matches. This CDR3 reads CASSLEWDSSFYGYTF. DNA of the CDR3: TGTGCCAGCAGCCTCGAGTGGGACAGCTCCTTCTATGGCTACACCTTC. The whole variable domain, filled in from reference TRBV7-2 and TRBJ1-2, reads GAGVSQSPSNKVTEKGKDVELRCDPISGHTALYWYRQSLGQGLEFLIYFQGNSAPDKSGLPSDRFSAERTGGSVSTLTIQRTQQEDSAVYLCASSLEWDSSFYGYTFGSGTRLTVV.

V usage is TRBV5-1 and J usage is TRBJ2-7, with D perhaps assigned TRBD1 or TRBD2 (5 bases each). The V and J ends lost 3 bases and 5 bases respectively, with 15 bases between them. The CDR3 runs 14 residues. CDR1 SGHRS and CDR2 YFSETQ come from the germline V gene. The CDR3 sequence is CASSYRDRADEQYF. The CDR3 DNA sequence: TGCGCCAGCAGCTACCGGGACCGGGCCGACGAGCAGTACTTC.

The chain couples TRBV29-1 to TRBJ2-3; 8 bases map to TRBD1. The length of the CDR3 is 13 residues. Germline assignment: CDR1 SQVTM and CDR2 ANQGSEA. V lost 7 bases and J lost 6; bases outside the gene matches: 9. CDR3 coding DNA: TGCAGCGCCGCGGGACAGGCCTCCGATACGCAGTATTTT. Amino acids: CSAAGQASDTQYF.

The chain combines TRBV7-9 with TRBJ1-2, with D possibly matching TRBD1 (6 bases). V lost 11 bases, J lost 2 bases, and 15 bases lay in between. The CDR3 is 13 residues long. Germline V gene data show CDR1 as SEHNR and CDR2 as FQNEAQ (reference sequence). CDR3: CAGVTGANYGYTF. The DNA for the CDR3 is TGTGCCGGCGTCACGGGGGCGAACTATGGCTACACCTTC. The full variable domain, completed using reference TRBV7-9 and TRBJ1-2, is DTGVSQNPRHKITKRGQNVTFRCDPISEHNRLYWYRQTLGQGPEFLTYFQNEAQLEKSRLLSDRFSAERPKGSFSTLEIQRTEQGDSAMYLCAGVTGANYGYTFGSGTRLTVV.

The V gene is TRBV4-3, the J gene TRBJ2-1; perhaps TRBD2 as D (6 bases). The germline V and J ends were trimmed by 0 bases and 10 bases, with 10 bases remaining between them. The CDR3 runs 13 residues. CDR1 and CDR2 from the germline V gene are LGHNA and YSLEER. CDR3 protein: CASSQDRGAEQFF. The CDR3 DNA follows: TGCGCCAGCAGCCAAGATCGCGGGGCCGAGCAGTTCTTC.

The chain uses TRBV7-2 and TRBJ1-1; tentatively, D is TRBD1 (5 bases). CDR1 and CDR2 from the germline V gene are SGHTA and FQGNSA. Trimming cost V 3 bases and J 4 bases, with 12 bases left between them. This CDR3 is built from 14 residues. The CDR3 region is CASSLWGGITEAFF. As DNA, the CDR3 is TGTGCCAGCAGCTTGTGGGGGGGAATCACTGAAGCTTTCTTT.

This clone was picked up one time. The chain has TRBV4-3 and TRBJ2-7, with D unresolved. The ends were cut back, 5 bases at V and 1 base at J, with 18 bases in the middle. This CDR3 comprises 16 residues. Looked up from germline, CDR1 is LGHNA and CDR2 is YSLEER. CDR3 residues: CASSCKVGVLSYEQYF. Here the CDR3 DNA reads TGCGCCAGCAGCTGTAAAGTAGGAGTCTTATCCTACGAGCAGTACTTC.

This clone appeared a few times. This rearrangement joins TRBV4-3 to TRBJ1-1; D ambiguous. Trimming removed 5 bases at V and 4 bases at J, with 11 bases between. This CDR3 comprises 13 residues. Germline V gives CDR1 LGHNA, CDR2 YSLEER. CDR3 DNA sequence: TGCGCCAGCAGCTCCCGTCACGCCACTGAAGCTTTCTTT. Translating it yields CASSSRHATEAFF.

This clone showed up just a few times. CDR3 residues: CASSTGFQETQYF. In DNA form, the CDR3 reads TGTGCCAGCAGTACAGGTTTTCAAGAGACCCAGTACTTC. The chain joins TRBV6-1 to TRBJ2-5; D may be TRBD1 (5 bases). The CDR3 is 13 residues long. The germline V and J ends were trimmed by 5 bases and 2 bases, with 9 bases remaining between them. The germline V gene has CDR1 MNHNS and CDR2 SASEGT.

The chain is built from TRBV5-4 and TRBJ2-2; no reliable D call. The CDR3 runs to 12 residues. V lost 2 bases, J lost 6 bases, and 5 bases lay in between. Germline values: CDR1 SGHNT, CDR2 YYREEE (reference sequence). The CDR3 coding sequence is TGTGCCAGCAGCTTCGCGGCCGGGGAGCTGTTTTTT. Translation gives CASSFAAGELFF.

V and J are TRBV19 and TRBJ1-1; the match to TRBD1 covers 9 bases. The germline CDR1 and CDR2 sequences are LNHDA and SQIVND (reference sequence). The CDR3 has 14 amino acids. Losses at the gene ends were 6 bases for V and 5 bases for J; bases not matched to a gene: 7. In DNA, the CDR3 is TGTGCCAGTAGGAATGACAGGGGGGGGACTGAAGCTTTCTTT. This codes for CASRNDRGGTEAFF.

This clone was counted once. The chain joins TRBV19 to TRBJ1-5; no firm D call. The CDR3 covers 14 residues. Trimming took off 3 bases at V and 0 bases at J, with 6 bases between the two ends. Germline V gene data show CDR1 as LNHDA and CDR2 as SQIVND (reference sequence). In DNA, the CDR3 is TGTGCCAGTAGTATCCTGTATAGCAATCAGCCCCAGCATTTT. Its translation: CASSILYSNQPQHF.

The CDR3 region is CASSLRKNQPQHF. CDR3 DNA: TGTGCCAGCAGCCTACGTAAAAATCAGCCCCAGCATTTT. This chain joins TRBV7-2 and TRBJ1-5, with D hard to call. The CDR3 sequence is 13 residues long. Germline V CDR1 and CDR2: SGHTA, FQGNSA. V lost 5 bases, J lost 4 bases, and 9 bases lay in between.

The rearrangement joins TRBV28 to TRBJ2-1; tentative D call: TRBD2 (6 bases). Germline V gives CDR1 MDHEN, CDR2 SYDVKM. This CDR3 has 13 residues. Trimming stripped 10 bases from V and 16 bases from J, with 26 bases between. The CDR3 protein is CATSEGSYNEQFF. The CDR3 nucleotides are TGTGCCACCTCGGAGGGGAGCTACAATGAACAATTCTTC.